This is a list of T cell receptor beta chains from one sample in a study of blood T cell repertoires in COVID-19. This table comes from immunoSEQ multiplex PCR, and its TCRdb copy is limited to in-frame clones, with some not included. The sample shows 250,000 to 400,000 clones, roughly 90% of them seen only once. Sequencing was done on a sample of peripheral blood. Receptors originate from a woman in her 30s with COVID-19, enrolled during active disease. Each CDR3 is given with its conserved first and last residue. Each record gives: clone size, J gene, V gene, D gene, CDR3 protein, CDR3 DNA. A D gene is named only where the DNA matches it firmly. Only some rows state a clone size, as once, few, many or a class for expanded clones.

clone size: -; J gene: TRBJ1-1; V gene: TRBV11-3; D gene: -; CDR3 protein: CASSLGGSGEAFF; CDR3 DNA: TGTGCCAGCAGCTTAGGGGGCTCAGGTGAAGCTTTCTTT
clone size: -; J gene: TRBJ1-1; V gene: TRBV30; D gene: -; CDR3 protein: CAWNGRVWTEAFF; CDR3 DNA: TGTGCCTGGAACGGCAGGGTGTGGACTGAAGCTTTCTTT
clone size: -; J gene: TRBJ2-1; V gene: TRBV28; D gene: TRBD2; CDR3 protein: CASSLILAGPNEQFF; CDR3 DNA: TGTGCCAGCAGTTTAATTCTAGCGGGCCCCAATGAGCAGTTCTTC
clone size: -; J gene: TRBJ2-6; V gene: TRBV4-2; D gene: TRBD2; CDR3 protein: CASSQFRLGLLIAGANVLTF; CDR3 DNA: TGTGCCAGCAGCCAATTTAGGCTGGGACTATTAATCGCTGGGGCCAACGTCCTGACTTTC
clone size: -; J gene: TRBJ1-2; V gene: TRBV3-1/TRBV3-2; D gene: -; CDR3 protein: CASSQVEGVVGYTF; CDR3 DNA: TGTGCCAGCAGCCAAGTGGAGGGTGTAGTTGGCTACACCTTC
clone size: -; J gene: TRBJ2-3; V gene: TRBV3-1/TRBV3-2; D gene: TRBD2; CDR3 protein: CASSQLAGTDTQYF; CDR3 DNA: TGTGCCAGCAGCCAACTAGCGGGCACAGATACGCAGTATTTT
clone size: once; J gene: TRBJ1-5; V gene: TRBV19; D gene: -; CDR3 protein: CASSILVSLAVSNQPQHF; CDR3 DNA: TGTGCCAGTAGTATACTTGTTTCTCTAGCCGTGAGCAATCAGCCCCAGCATTTT
clone size: once; J gene: TRBJ2-1; V gene: TRBV14; D gene: -; CDR3 protein: CASSQDFAGREQFF; CDR3 DNA: TGTGCCAGCAGCCAAGACTTCGCGGGCCGTGAGCAGTTCTTC
clone size: -; J gene: TRBJ1-1; V gene: TRBV2; D gene: -; CDR3 protein: CASSEIGVGTEAFF; CDR3 DNA: TGTGCCAGCAGTGAAATTGGAGTCGGGACTGAAGCTTTCTTT
clone size: -; J gene: TRBJ1-1; V gene: TRBV5-1; D gene: TRBD1; CDR3 protein: CASSWTGGTEAFF; CDR3 DNA: TGCGCCAGCAGTTGGACAGGGGGCACTGAAGCTTTCTTT
clone size: -; J gene: TRBJ1-3; V gene: TRBV7-3; D gene: -; CDR3 protein: CASSLGPSGNTIYF; CDR3 DNA: TGTGCCAGCAGCCTAGGTCCATCTGGAAACACCATATATTTT
clone size: -; J gene: TRBJ1-5; V gene: TRBV30; D gene: -; CDR3 protein: CAWRYGSNQPQHF; CDR3 DNA: TGTGCCTGGAGGTACGGTAGCAATCAGCCCCAGCATTTT
clone size: once; J gene: TRBJ2-7; V gene: TRBV25-1; D gene: TRBD2; CDR3 protein: CASSGAGGRTYEQYF; CDR3 DNA: TGTGCCAGCAGTGGAGCGGGAGGGAGGACCTACGAGCAGTACTTC
clone size: -; J gene: TRBJ2-5; V gene: TRBV27; D gene: -; CDR3 protein: CASSFRTPLNPGNQETQYF; CDR3 DNA: TGTGCCAGCAGTTTTCGGACCCCGTTGAACCCGGGAAACCAAGAGACCCAGTACTTC
clone size: -; J gene: TRBJ1-3; V gene: TRBV7-9; D gene: -; CDR3 protein: CASSPPEAGNTIYF; CDR3 DNA: TGTGCCAGCAGCCCGCCGGAGGCAGGAAACACCATATATTTT
clone size: -; J gene: TRBJ2-5; V gene: TRBV7-7; D gene: -; CDR3 protein: CASSPGTLGTQYF; CDR3 DNA: TGTGCCAGCAGCCCCGGGACACTTGGGACCCAGTACTTC
clone size: -; J gene: TRBJ2-7; V gene: TRBV7-3; D gene: TRBD2; CDR3 protein: CASSLTQGGEQYF; CDR3 DNA: TGTGCCAGCAGCTTAACCCAGGGAGGGGAGCAGTACTTC
clone size: -; J gene: TRBJ2-7; V gene: TRBV28; D gene: -; CDR3 protein: CASSFGRGPYEQYF; CDR3 DNA: TGTGCCAGCAGTTTCGGAAGGGGTCCGTACGAGCAGTACTTC
clone size: -; J gene: TRBJ2-6; V gene: TRBV2; D gene: -; CDR3 protein: CASSLTAGLSGANVLTF; CDR3 DNA: TGTGCCAGCAGCTTGACAGCGGGTCTCTCTGGGGCCAACGTCCTGACTTTC
clone size: -; J gene: TRBJ1-5; V gene: TRBV10-2; D gene: -; CDR3 protein: CASSESVRGGNQPQHF; CDR3 DNA: TGCGCCAGCAGTGAGTCGGTAAGGGGTGGCAATCAGCCCCAGCATTTT
clone size: -; J gene: TRBJ1-5; V gene: TRBV28; D gene: -; CDR3 protein: CASSFINQPQHF; CDR3 DNA: TGTGCCAGCAGTTTCATTAATCAGCCCCAGCATTTT
clone size: -; J gene: TRBJ2-2; V gene: TRBV3-1/TRBV3-2; D gene: -; CDR3 protein: CASSLYQGGSGELFF; CDR3 DNA: TGTGCCAGCAGCCTGTACCAGGGAGGTTCCGGGGAGCTGTTTTTT
clone size: -; J gene: TRBJ1-1; V gene: TRBV23-1; D gene: -; CDR3 protein: CASSQSTGKAENTEAFF; CDR3 DNA: TGCGCCAGCAGTCAATCGACAGGAAAAGCGGAAAACACTGAAGCTTTCTTT
clone size: few; J gene: TRBJ1-1; V gene: TRBV2; D gene: -; CDR3 protein: CASSREGDTEAFF; CDR3 DNA: TGTGCCAGCAGCAGGGAAGGAGACACTGAAGCTTTCTTT
clone size: -; J gene: TRBJ1-2; V gene: TRBV2; D gene: TRBD1; CDR3 protein: CASRARDRDPNYGYTF; CDR3 DNA: TGTGCCAGCAGAGCCCGGGACAGGGACCCTAACTATGGCTACACCTTC
clone size: -; J gene: TRBJ2-1; V gene: TRBV5-6; D gene: -; CDR3 protein: CASSPGGNEQFF; CDR3 DNA: TGTGCCAGCAGCCCCGGGGGCAATGAGCAGTTCTTC
clone size: -; J gene: TRBJ1-3; V gene: TRBV5-4; D gene: TRBD1; CDR3 protein: CASSIRGAGNTIYF; CDR3 DNA: TGTGCCAGCAGCATCAGGGGGGCTGGAAACACCATATATTTT
clone size: -; J gene: TRBJ2-7; V gene: TRBV6-5; D gene: TRBD2; CDR3 protein: CASSPRAGGKDEQYF; CDR3 DNA: TGTGCCAGCAGTCCCCGAGCGGGAGGAAAGGACGAGCAGTACTTC
clone size: -; J gene: TRBJ2-6; V gene: TRBV27; D gene: -; CDR3 protein: CASSFRVSGANVLTF; CDR3 DNA: TGTGCCAGCAGTTTTCGGGTCTCTGGGGCCAACGTCCTGACTTTC
clone size: -; J gene: TRBJ1-2; V gene: TRBV4-2; D gene: -; CDR3 protein: CASSQDHPGLVYGYTF; CDR3 DNA: TGTGCCAGCAGCCAAGATCATCCGGGACTGGTCTATGGCTACACCTTC
clone size: -; J gene: TRBJ1-4; V gene: TRBV2; D gene: TRBD1; CDR3 protein: CASRPTGGGEKLFF; CDR3 DNA: TGTGCCAGCAGACCGACAGGGGGCGGTGAAAAACTGTTTTTT
clone size: once; J gene: TRBJ1-1; V gene: TRBV6-5; D gene: TRBD1; CDR3 protein: CASSYAGGNTEAFF; CDR3 DNA: TGTGCCAGCAGTTACGCAGGGGGCAACACTGAAGCTTTCTTT
clone size: -; J gene: TRBJ2-1; V gene: TRBV5-1; D gene: -; CDR3 protein: CASSLYPGVSYNEQFF; CDR3 DNA: TGCGCCAGCAGCTTGTATCCAGGGGTCTCCTACAATGAGCAGTTCTTC
clone size: -; J gene: TRBJ1-3; V gene: TRBV19; D gene: -; CDR3 protein: CASLPAGAGNTIYF; CDR3 DNA: TGTGCCAGCCTTCCTGCAGGGGCTGGAAACACCATATATTTT
clone size: -; J gene: TRBJ2-5; V gene: TRBV9; D gene: -; CDR3 protein: CASSVSLSETQYF; CDR3 DNA: TGTGCCAGCAGCGTTTCTTTATCAGAGACCCAGTACTTC
clone size: -; J gene: TRBJ1-4; V gene: TRBV9; D gene: -; CDR3 protein: CASSATGGEKLFF; CDR3 DNA: TGTGCCAGCAGCGCGACAGGTGGCGAAAAACTGTTTTTT
clone size: -; J gene: TRBJ1-2; V gene: TRBV6-5; D gene: TRBD1; CDR3 protein: CASSRGQGIYGYTF; CDR3 DNA: TGTGCCAGCAGTAGGGGACAGGGGATCTATGGCTACACCTTC
clone size: -; J gene: TRBJ1-2; V gene: TRBV4-1; D gene: -; CDR3 protein: CASSQDSGPANYGYTF; CDR3 DNA: TGCGCCAGCAGCCAAGATTCAGGCCCAGCTAACTATGGCTACACCTTC
clone size: -; J gene: TRBJ2-7; V gene: TRBV10-3; D gene: -; CDR3 protein: CAISEGTRRSYEQYF; CDR3 DNA: TGTGCCATCAGTGAAGGAACTAGGCGGTCCTACGAGCAGTACTTC
clone size: once; J gene: TRBJ1-4; V gene: TRBV7-6; D gene: TRBD1; CDR3 protein: CASSRAGTGREKLFF; CDR3 DNA: TGTGCCAGCAGTCGCGCCGGGACAGGGAGAGAAAAACTGTTTTTT
clone size: -; J gene: TRBJ2-3; V gene: TRBV3-1/TRBV3-2; D gene: -; CDR3 protein: CASSQEGSATQYF; CDR3 DNA: TGTGCCAGCAGCCAAGAGGGCAGTGCTACGCAGTATTTT
clone size: -; J gene: TRBJ2-7; V gene: TRBV13; D gene: TRBD2; CDR3 protein: CASSSRLADYEQYF; CDR3 DNA: TGTGCCAGCAGCTCCCGACTAGCGGACTACGAGCAGTACTTC
clone size: -; J gene: TRBJ2-5; V gene: TRBV7-9; D gene: -; CDR3 protein: CASSLASGEQTQYF; CDR3 DNA: TGTGCCAGCAGCTTAGCGTCAGGGGAGCAGACCCAGTACTTC
clone size: -; J gene: TRBJ2-7; V gene: TRBV28; D gene: TRBD2; CDR3 protein: CASSFGSPAGDYEQYF; CDR3 DNA: TGTGCCAGCAGTTTTGGGTCCCCAGCGGGAGATTACGAGCAGTACTTC
clone size: -; J gene: TRBJ2-2; V gene: TRBV30; D gene: -; CDR3 protein: CAWIPMGGSTGELFF; CDR3 DNA: TGTGCCTGGATTCCTATGGGGGGAAGTACCGGGGAGCTGTTTTTT
clone size: -; J gene: TRBJ1-4; V gene: TRBV19; D gene: TRBD1; CDR3 protein: CASSIGTGATNEKLFF; CDR3 DNA: TGTGCCAGTAGTATTGGAACAGGGGCAACTAATGAAAAACTGTTTTTT
clone size: -; J gene: TRBJ2-2; V gene: TRBV6-5; D gene: -; CDR3 protein: CASSYDPSEALFF; CDR3 DNA: TGTGCCAGCAGCTACGACCCTTCGGAGGCGCTGTTTTTT
clone size: -; J gene: TRBJ2-1; V gene: TRBV3-1/TRBV3-2; D gene: -; CDR3 protein: CASSQRLARDEQFF; CDR3 DNA: TGTGCCAGCAGCCAAAGACTCGCGCGGGATGAGCAGTTCTTC
clone size: few; J gene: TRBJ1-1; V gene: TRBV27; D gene: -; CDR3 protein: CASSLSAQGMNTEAFF; CDR3 DNA: TGTGCCAGCAGTTTATCCGCCCAGGGGATGAACACTGAAGCTTTCTTT
clone size: -; J gene: TRBJ2-1; V gene: TRBV19; D gene: -; CDR3 protein: CASKSRGKSSYNEQFF; CDR3 DNA: TGTGCCAGTAAAAGTCGAGGGAAGAGCTCCTACAATGAGCAGTTCTTC